The entry below gives a single TCR beta chain sequence along with its context. No antigen is known for it. There are no base qualities to consult, and no much larger clone falls within one base. Participants in the prospective study were enrolled through a virtual design, were aged roughly 18 to 95 years, and lived in approximately 24 United States geographic areas. Cohort assignment in the prospective study relied on participant-reported clinical history from a screening survey and a study questionnaire. Recovered participants in ImmuneRACE Cohort 3 were defined by two consecutive negative NP/OP PCR tests, clearance by a healthcare professional, or resolution of symptoms. Each participant in the prospective study had whole blood, serum and a nasopharyngeal or oropharyngeal swab collected by mobile phlebotomists. Prospective study participants could optionally give additional blood draws and questionnaires over an approximately two-month period. Before DNA extraction, prospective study blood samples were shipped either frozen or at room temperature.

The immunoSEQ Assay, a bias-controlled multiplex PCR, was used to amplify TCRbeta CDR3 regions from genomic DNA. The source study handled its data this way. Within the assay, amplification of reference gene primers was used to estimate how many nucleated cells each sample contained. Sequence reads were collapsed and filtered to measure the absolute abundance of every unique TCRbeta CDR3 rearrangement. For each sample, productive Simpson clonality was calculated as the square root of Simpson's diversity index over productive rearrangements. Sourced from immuneACCESS, this table was stored by TCRdb with only in-frame sequences that have V and J called. A share of the clones is absent; for the studies checked, an unresolved V gene accounts for under half, and the remainder has no known explanation. V, J and clone size are those of that table, while D and trimming were read from the DNA. Recorded for this sample are a few hundred thousand clones; about 88% of them occurred a single time. The ten largest clones add up to roughly 3% of the sample.

This sample is drawn from a study of blood T cell repertoires in COVID-19 (dated by TCRdb to the early 2020s). Notes on the research overall: Collaborator samples came from the United States, Italy and Spain and covered acute and convalescent phases of COVID-19. The material from the prospective study consisted of cDNA or gDNA derived from T cells, B-cell-depleted T cells, or PBMCs. Deeply sampled blood TCRbeta repertoires from subjects exposed to, actively infected with, or recovered from COVID-19 were included in the dataset. The repertoires were released in a freely available public database intended as a resource for research on the immune response to SARS-CoV-2. Samples came from the ongoing ImmuneRACE study (first 160 participants) plus 1,254 subjects from 6 global collaborators. Nearly every sample came with metadata listing a de-identified subject ID, COVID-19 status, age in years and sex. Where HLA class I and class II types were available, the types were taken from metadata supplied by the sample provider, not from assay-based typing.

Study-wide findings and limitations: The quantity of clinical and demographic metadata differed by source and by participant and was supplied without curation.

The germline V gene (reference sequence) specifies LNHNV as CDR1 and YYDKDF as CDR2. There are 15 amino acids in the CDR3, from cysteine to phenylalanine inclusive. Solely the CDR3 DNA is kept, with 45 bases framed from the first base. The germline ends are 9 bases apart after V is trimmed by 1 base and J by 0 bases. The chain links TRBV15 with TRBJ1-1; TRBD1 is possibly the D segment (5 matching bases). The sequence was obtained from a woman in her thirties who had recovered from COVID-19. Sequences were obtained from PBMCs or T cells enriched from blood (not recorded which). CDR3 sequence: CATSRAGLLNTEAFF. The bases are TGTGCCACCAGCAGAGCGGGACTCCTGAACACTGAAGCTTTCTTT.